Each of the 21 T cell receptor beta chains below was sequenced from the same sample in a study of blood T cells in healthy people across ages (dated by TCRdb to about 2015). Libraries came from 5' RACE. The instrument given in TCRdb is Illumina HiSeq 2500. A second roughly 7 to 12 cycle PCR used a sample-barcoded 5' primer and a J-beta primer mix. TCRdb trimmed public reads at Q25 via fastp, called clones via MiXCR and kept in-frame beta chains. Every distinct CDR3 protein forms one entry, paired with its most common genes and DNA. The sample data list approximately 1,000,000 distinct CDR3 sequences, and more than 35% of these were observed just once. Of the sample, approximately 19% is held by the ten largest clones. The sample taken for sequencing was blood. Receptors were obtained from a woman aged 60 to 75 in good health.

The rearrangement joins TRBV10-3 to TRBJ2-7, with 12 bases matching TRBD2. Germline lookup yields CDR1 ENHRY and CDR2 SYGVKD. This CDR3 region has 18 residues. V dropped 3 bases and J dropped 7; count of bases not matched to a gene: 16. CDR3 nucleotide sequence: TGTGCCATCAGTGACGCAAGGACTAGCGGGAACTCCTACAATGAGCAGTACTTC. This translates into CAISDARTSGNSYNEQYF.

The chain is built from TRBV29-1 and TRBJ1-1; tentatively, D is TRBD1 (6 bases). CDR1 and CDR2 from the germline V gene are SQVTM and ANQGSEA. The CDR3 spans 14 residues. V shed 3 bases and J shed 1 base, with 12 bases lying between them. The CDR3 region has the DNA TGCAGCGTTGATAGGGGGGGGGGGAACACTGAAGCTTTCTTT. Protein product: CSVDRGGGNTEAFF. The full variable domain, in which reference TRBV29-1 and TRBJ1-1 provide the parts outside the CDR3, is SAVISQKPSRDICQRGTSLTIQCQVDSQVTMMFWYRQQPGQSLTLIATANQGSEATYESGFVIDKFPISRPNLTFSTLTVSNMSPEDSSIYLCSVDRGGGNTEAFFGQGTRLTVV.

This chain links TRBV12-5 with TRBJ1-1, with no clear D. Between the trimmed V and J ends, which lost 2 bases and 1 base, there was a span of 5 bases. Germline V CDR1 and CDR2: LGHNT, FRNRAP. CDR3 length equals 13 residues. CDR3 amino acids: CASGLRTNTEAFF. CDR3 coding DNA: TGTGCTAGTGGTTTGCGGACGAACACTGAAGCTTTCTTT. Looking up the rest from reference TRBV12-5 and TRBJ1-1 gives the full variable domain: DARVTQTPRHKVTEMGQEVTMRCQPILGHNTVFWYRQTMMQGLELLAYFRNRAPLDDSGMPKDRFSAEMPDATLATLKIQPSEPRDSAVYFCASGLRTNTEAFFGQGTRLTVV.

This clonotype occurred a few times. The chain recombines TRBV6-2 or TRBV6-3 with TRBJ2-7; D may be TRBD1 (7 bases). The CDR3 is made up of 15 amino acids. CDR1 and CDR2 from the germline V gene are MNHEY and SVGEGT. V lost 0 bases and J 3 bases, leaving 12 bases between the germline ends. The CDR3 sequence is CASSYSGGTDYEQYF. Written as DNA, the CDR3 is TGTGCCAGCAGTTACTCGGGCGGGACAGACTACGAGCAGTACTTC.

The chain joins TRBV3-1 to TRBJ1-6; TRBD1 might be the D (6 bases). V lost 4 bases and J lost 5, with 18 bases in between. The CDR3 has 17 amino acids. Germline CDR1 is LGHDT and CDR2 is YNNKEL (reference sequence). CDR3 in amino acids: CASSPTLARGNNSPLHF. CDR3 in DNA: TGTGCCAGCAGCCCCACCTTGGCCAGGGGAAATAATTCACCCCTCCACTTT.

This clonotype appeared many times. One end of the junction is discordant with germline, which a read error may explain. This chain connects TRBV5-1 to TRBJ2-5, with D possibly being TRBD2 (6 bases). CDR1 and CDR2 (germline): SGHRS, YFSETQ. The CDR3 spans 12 residues. The CDR3 DNA reads as TGTGCCAGCAGTTTAGCGGCAGAGACCCAGTACTTC. Residues: CASSLAAETQYF.

There are a few counts of this clonotype. The chain carries TRBV14 and TRBJ2-1; D perhaps matches TRBD2 (5 bases). Trimming took off 3 bases at V and 0 bases at J, with 12 bases between the two ends. This CDR3 is 16 amino acids long. Germline V gives CDR1 SGHDN, CDR2 FVKESK. DNA of the CDR3: TGTGCCAGCAGCCAGGAGCGGTTGGGCTCCTACAATGAGCAGTTCTTC. This codes for CASSQERLGSYNEQFF.

In its sample, this clonotype was seen a few times. The chain has TRBV19 and TRBJ2-5; D call uncertain. Germline lookup yields CDR1 LNHDA and CDR2 SQIVND (reference sequence). Trimming pared 7 bases from V and 2 bases from J, leaving 14 bases between. The CDR3 runs 14 residues. As DNA, the CDR3 is TGTGCCAGTACGGAGATGATGGGGCAAGAGACCCAGTACTTC. Its protein is CASTEMMGQETQYF.

The rearrangement uses TRBV6-5 and TRBJ2-7; D tentatively reads TRBD1 or TRBD2 (6 bases each). CDR1 is MNHEY, CDR2 SVGAGI, per germline. The CDR3 runs 17 residues. The V and J ends lost 0 bases and 0 bases respectively, with 15 bases between them. For the CDR3, the DNA is TGTGCCAGCAGTTACTCACAATCGGGGGCCAGCTCCTACGAGCAGTACTTC. Its translation: CASSYSQSGASSYEQYF.

This clonotype was picked up a small number of times. The chain employs TRBV10-3 and TRBJ2-3, with D perhaps being TRBD1 or TRBD2 (5 bases each). V shed 8 bases and J shed 4 bases, with 16 bases lying between them. CDR1 is ENHRY, CDR2 SYGVKD, per germline. CDR3 length: 14 residues. The CDR3 nucleotides are TGTGCCATCCACCCGGGACGACCCGCAGATACGCAGTATTTT. It is translated as CAIHPGRPADTQYF.

V is TRBV6-2 or TRBV6-3 and J is TRBJ2-5, with D unresolved. Germline values: CDR1 MNHEY, CDR2 SVGEGT. The germline V and J ends were trimmed by 5 bases and 0 bases, with 13 bases remaining between them. The CDR3 is 15 amino acids. In DNA form, the CDR3 reads TGTGCCAGCAGTGATGGCTTTTCGTACCAAGAGACCCAGTACTTC. Its protein product is CASSDGFSYQETQYF.

There are a few counts of this clonotype. The rearrangement joins TRBV10-2 to TRBJ1-2; D is possibly TRBD1 (5 bases). Per the germline V gene, CDR1 is WSHSY and CDR2 is SAAADI. The V and J ends lost 2 bases and 8 bases respectively, with 12 bases between them. This CDR3 region has 13 residues. CDR3 nucleotide sequence: TGCGCCAGCAGTGAGGTCAGGGCGACAGGCTACACCTTC. This translates into CASSEVRATGYTF.

The J gene is TRBJ2-1, the V gene TRBV27; 13 bases align to TRBD2. V was clipped by 6 bases and J by 6 bases; unmatched bases: 8. Germline CDR1 reads MNHEY; CDR2 reads SMNVEV (reference sequence). The CDR3 has 16 amino acids. The CDR3 DNA is TGTGCCAGCAGAAGCGGGACTAGCGGGGTACTCAATGAGCAGTTCTTC. Protein sequence: CASRSGTSGVLNEQFF.

The chain couples TRBV20-1 to TRBJ2-7; tentative D call: TRBD2 (6 bases). The V gene lost 3 bases and the J gene lost 3 bases, with 18 bases spanning the gap. The CDR3 is 15 amino acids. From germline, CDR1 is DFQATT and CDR2 SNEGSKA (reference sequence). The CDR3 DNA sequence: TGCAGTGCTAGGGAGGGTACCCTGAGTAACTACGAGCAGTACTTC. It is translated as CSAREGTLSNYEQYF.

The rearrangement joins TRBV9 to TRBJ2-4, with 10 positions matching TRBD1. Trimming cost V 0 bases and J 9 bases; bases outside gene matches: 3. This CDR3 has 14 residues. From germline, CDR1 is SGDLS and CDR2 YYNGEE. Here the CDR3 DNA reads TGTGCCAGCAGCGTAGGGACAGGGGGAACCATTCAGTACTTC. It translates to CASSVGTGGTIQYF.

About this clonotype itself: Mismatch with germline at one junction end may stem from a read error. The genes are TRBV12-3 or TRBV12-4 and TRBJ2-1; no reliable D call. CDR3 length equals 11 residues. CDR3 sequence reads: CASSPLNGQFF. CDR3 bases: TGTGCCAGCAGTCCTCTTAATGGGCAGTTCTTC.

This clonotype was seen once. Here the CDR3 DNA reads TGTGCCAGCAGCTTGGCGCTAGCGGGAGGTATGGATGAGCAGTTCTTC. It encodes CASSLALAGGMDEQFF. The chain combines TRBV5-6 with TRBJ2-1, with 11 positions matching TRBD2. Trimming took 0 bases from V and 8 from J; bases not matched to a gene: 7. The germline CDR1 and CDR2 sequences are SGHDT and YYEEEE. CDR3 length: 16 residues.

The sample holds a few counts of this clonotype. This chain links TRBV12-3 or TRBV12-4 with TRBJ2-1; TRBD2 matches 8 bases. The V and J ends lost 7 bases and 10 bases, in that order; junction bases with no gene match: 12. The CDR3 spans 14 residues. In DNA form, the CDR3 reads TGTGCCAGCACCTTGGGTGAGCGGGAGTTAGAGCAGTTCTTC. Translating gives CASTLGERELEQFF.

Turning to this clonotype: The junction differs from germline at one of its ends, possibly a read error. The V call is TRBV11-1, the J call TRBJ2-5, with 10 bases lining up with TRBD2. Per the germline V gene, CDR1 is SGHAT and CDR2 is FQDESV (reference sequence). CDR3 length: 18 amino acids. In nucleotides, the CDR3 is TGTGCCAGCAGCTTATGGACTAGCGGAGCTACGAGCCAAGAGACCCAATACTTC. Translated, it gives CASSLWTSGATSQETQYF. The full variable domain, completed using reference TRBV11-1 and TRBJ2-5, is EAEVAQSPRYKITEKSQAVAFWCDPISGHATLYWYRQILGQGPELLVQFQDESVVDDSQLPKDRFSAERLKGVDSTLKIQPAELGDSAMYLCASSLWTSGATSQETQYFGPGTRLLVL.

This clonotype came up many times. The chain joins TRBV29-1 to TRBJ2-1, with D possibly matching TRBD2 (6 bases). Trimming stripped 4 bases from V and 9 bases from J, with 16 bases between. CDR1 SQVTM and CDR2 ANQGSEA come from the germline V gene. The CDR3 runs 13 residues. DNA for the CDR3: TGCAGCGTTGCCACCACTAGCTGGAGTGAGCAGTTCTTC. It is translated as CSVATTSWSEQFF.

In DNA form, the CDR3 reads TGCAGTGCTAGAGACCTGAACAATGAGCAGTACTTC. Its translation is CSARDLNNEQYF. V is TRBV20-1 and J is TRBJ2-5, with unresolved D. The CDR3 consists of 12 residues. CDR1 is DFQATT, CDR2 SNEGSKA, per germline (reference sequence). Deletions cut 0 bases from V and 11 bases from J, with 13 bases between.